The clone carrying this T cell receptor beta chain was detected ten times or more. What it recognizes is unknown. The CDR3 runs to 12 residues. Time point defined: newly diagnosed GD, antithyroid drugs for less than 3 months. PBMC RNA served as the TCR library source. Researchers made TCR beta libraries by using iRepertoire HTBI primers and running Arm-PCR on CDR3 regions. TCRdb processed the multiplex PCR reads anew with MiXCR; each CDR3 protein has one entry. The sample carries hundreds of thousands of distinct CDR3 sequences, 15% to 20% recorded once. The sample originates from a study of regulatory T cells in long-lasting Graves disease. Study-level information: New Graves' disease cases had less than 3 months of antithyroid drugs.

The study, taken as a whole, reports: TRBV28, TRBJ1-2 and TRBJ2-5 were segments that persistent disease favored.

These data were likewise used in another study, on T cells in Graves' hyperthyroidism and ophthalmopathy. That paper notes: Patients were excluded for uncontrolled infection, other autoimmune disease, pregnancy or lactation. The study based diagnoses on clinical symptoms, serum thyroxine and TRAb, thyroid ultrasound and orbital computed tomography.

The sequencing used peripheral blood mononuclear cells (PBMCs), collected at new diagnosis, from a patient treated with antithyroid drugs. The chain employs TRBV12-3 or TRBV12-4 and TRBJ2-1; the D gene is possibly TRBD2 (5 bases). The clonotype was recovered from a man aged 35 to 55 with Graves disease. CDR3 loop: CAAGESGRVKFF. The DNA for the CDR3 is TGTGCTGCCGGGGAGTCCGGAAGGGTTAAGTTCTTC.